This T cell receptor (beta chain) originates from a study of T cells in Graves' hyperthyroidism and ophthalmopathy. Using RNA transcripts as the source, TCR beta CDR3 regions were amplified. First-round RT-PCR targeting the TCR CDR3 was performed with the HTBI primer set. TCRdb called the multiplex PCR reads again in MiXCR, with one record for every CDR3 protein. This table has around 350,000 distinct CDR3 sequences, over 10% appearing once. Graves' hyperthyroidism was deemed stable absent ophthalmopathy progression within 18 months. Subjects aged 18 to 65 presented with newly diagnosed hyperthyroidism of less than 2 months' duration. The PBMCs were sourced from fresh peripheral blood (around 9.3 ml). The CDR3 has 15 residues. Germline loops: CDR1 LGHNA, CDR2 YSLEER. Deletions cut 0 bases from V and 0 bases from J, with 8 bases between.

The chain recombines TRBV4-3 with TRBJ1-1, with D tentatively TRBD1 (5 bases). The clonotype originates from a woman younger than 35 with Graves' hyperthyroidism. Sequenced: blood. CDR3 coding DNA: TGCGCCAGCAGCCAAGAGGGGGGGATGAACACTGAAGCTTTCTTT. Encoded protein: CASSQEGGMNTEAFF.